Below are 20 T cell receptor beta chains sequenced from a single sample in a study of blood T cell repertoires in COVID-19. TCRdb's table, derived via immunoSEQ multiplex PCR, lists solely in-frame clones and lacks some. The table includes some 270,000 clones, over 75% detected once. The sample comprised peripheral blood. The source of these receptors is a woman aged 70 to 79 with acute or convalescent COVID-19.

This CDR3 reads CASSLDIQGEQFF. CDR3 DNA sequence: TGTGCCAGCAGCTTGGACATCCAGGGGGAGCAGTTCTTC. This chain connects TRBV5-6 to TRBJ2-1; D is perhaps TRBD1 (6 bases). The V end lost 0 bases, the J end lost 10 bases, and 11 bases lay between the germline ends. Per germline, CDR1 SGHDT and CDR2 YYEEEE. This CDR3 comprises 13 residues. Together with reference TRBV5-6 and TRBJ2-1, the CDR3 gives the full variable domain: DAGVTQSPTHLIKTRGQQVTLRCSPKSGHDTVSWYQQALGQGPQFIFQYYEEEERQRGNFPDRFSGHQFPNYSSELNVNALLLGDSALYLCASSLDIQGEQFFGPGTRLTVL.

The CDR3 is CASSFATGTMRPQHF. The CDR3 DNA reads as TGTGCCAGCAGTTTTGCGACAGGGACGATGAGGCCCCAGCATTTT. This chain connects TRBV7-8 to TRBJ1-5; 7 positions agree with TRBD1. The length of the CDR3 is 15 residues. CDR1 SGHVS and CDR2 FQNEAQ come from the germline V gene. The junction had 14 bases not matched to a gene; V was cut back by 6 bases and J by 9 bases. Based on the CDR3 plus reference TRBV7-8 and TRBJ1-5, the full variable domain is GAGVSQSPRYKVAKRGQDVALRCDPISGHVSLFWYQQALGQGPEFLTYFQNEAQLDKSGLPSDRFFAERPEGSVSTLKIQRTQQEDSAVYLCASSFATGTMRPQHFGDGTRLSIL.

V is TRBV18 and J is TRBJ1-1; D perhaps matches TRBD1 (5 bases). In germline, CDR1 is KGHSH, CDR2 LQKENI. This CDR3 comprises 14 residues. Trimming pared 6 bases from V and 8 bases from J, leaving 19 bases between. The CDR3 loop reads CASSPGFISGEAFF. The CDR3, as DNA: TGTGCCAGCTCCCCCGGGTTTATCTCAGGGGAAGCTTTCTTT.

V gene TRBV7-2 combines with J gene TRBJ1-5; no reliable D call. Germline lookup yields CDR1 SGHTA and CDR2 FQGNSA. The CDR3 is 16 amino acids. Trimming removed 5 bases at V and 0 bases at J, with 14 bases between. In DNA, the CDR3 is TGTGCCAGCAGCACCAGTGACAAGTATAGCAATCAGCCCCAGCATTTT. It codes for CASSTSDKYSNQPQHF.

The chain links TRBV11-2 to TRBJ2-2, with TRBD2 matching 12 bases. CDR3 length equals 16 residues. V lost 5 bases, J lost 4 bases, and 5 bases stayed unmatched. CDR1 and CDR2 (germline): SGHAT, FQNNGV. The CDR3 region has the DNA TGTGCCAGCAGCCCCCGACTAGCGGGGGCCACCGGGGAGCTGTTTTTT. Encoded protein: CASSPRLAGATGELFF.

The chain couples TRBV4-1 to TRBJ2-7; D might be TRBD1 (5 bases). The germline V gene encodes CDR1 MGHRA and CDR2 YSYEKL. The germline V and J ends were trimmed by 1 base and 3 bases, with 13 bases remaining between them. The CDR3 covers 15 residues. The CDR3 is CASSQVAGSLYEQYF. The CDR3 nucleotides are TGCGCCAGCAGCCAAGTGGCAGGGTCCCTCTACGAGCAGTACTTC.

V and J are TRBV5-1 and TRBJ2-2; D perhaps matches TRBD2 (6 bases). The CDR3 contains 14 residues. The V end was cut by 0 bases, the J end by 6 bases, with 9 bases between. Germline values: CDR1 SGHRS, CDR2 YFSETQ. CDR3 in amino acids: CASSLVASAGELFF. The CDR3 DNA reads as TGCGCCAGCAGCTTGGTGGCTAGCGCCGGGGAGCTGTTTTTT.

The chain recombines TRBV19 with TRBJ1-1, with TRBD1 matching over 11 bases. Germline CDR1 and CDR2: LNHDA and SQIVND (reference sequence). Unmatched junction bases numbered 8, after V lost 5 bases and J lost 12 bases. This CDR3 has 13 residues. CDR3 nucleotide sequence: TGTGCCAGTAGTCCGGACAGGGGGCGCGGGTCTTTCTTT. Protein product: CASSPDRGRGSFF. Looking up the rest from reference TRBV19 and TRBJ1-1 gives the full variable domain: DGGITQSPKYLFRKEGQNVTLSCEQNLNHDAMYWYRQDPGQGLRLIYYSQIVNDFQKGDIAEGYSVSREKKESFPLTVTSAQKNPTAFYLCASSPDRGRGSFFGQGTRLTVV.

The chain employs TRBV11-2 and TRBJ2-7; 7 nucleotides line up with TRBD2. CDR1 is SGHAT and CDR2 is FQNNGV in the germline V gene. J lost 3 bases, V lost 1 base, and 3 bases had no gene match. This CDR3 comprises 14 residues. The CDR3 protein is CASSLGRGSYEQYF. The DNA for the CDR3 is TGTGCCAGCAGCTTAGGGCGGGGGAGCTACGAGCAGTACTTC.

This clone was seen just once. The V and J genes are TRBV11-3 and TRBJ1-1, with unresolved D. CDR3 length equals 13 residues. V was cut by 5 bases and J by 1 base, with 8 bases left in between. CDR1 is SGHNT and CDR2 is YENEEA in the germline V gene. This CDR3 is CASSLRGNTEAFF. CDR3 sequence (DNA): TGTGCCAGCAGCCTACGGGGGAACACTGAAGCTTTCTTT.

This chain joins TRBV29-1 and TRBJ2-3; 7 bases fit TRBD2. This CDR3 region has 14 residues. Germline CDR1 SQVTM, CDR2 ANQGSEA. Trimming cost V 0 bases and J 4 bases; bases outside gene matches: 4. The CDR3 reads CSVEDMGGADTQYF. CDR3 DNA sequence: TGCAGCGTTGAAGATATGGGGGGGGCAGATACGCAGTATTTT.

This chain links TRBV7-6 with TRBJ1-1; possibly TRBD1 for D (6 bases). Trimming took 4 bases from V and 4 from J, leaving 19 bases between them. The CDR3 has 16 amino acids. CDR1 and CDR2 (germline): SGHVS, FNYEAQ. The CDR3 loop reads CASSSPSEGVGTEAFF. CDR3 nucleotide sequence: TGTGCCAGCAGCTCCCCAAGTGAGGGGGTTGGCACTGAAGCTTTCTTT.

The chain recombines TRBV11-3 with TRBJ1-1; no firm D call. The germline gives CDR1 SGHNT, CDR2 YENEEA. Trimming pared 5 bases from V and 8 bases from J, leaving 15 bases between. The CDR3 extends over 13 amino acids. CDR3 in DNA: TGTGCCAGCAGCGTTCGCGGGCGCGGGGAAGCTTTCTTT. It translates to CASSVRGRGEAFF.

The chain couples TRBV4-2 to TRBJ1-2, with D tentatively TRBD1 (5 bases). The V end was cut by 0 bases, the J end by 8 bases, with 13 bases between. Germline V gene sequence: CDR1 LGHNA, CDR2 YNFKEQ. The CDR3 loop spans 14 amino acids. The CDR3 region has the DNA TGTGCCAGCAGCCAAGACGGGGGGTATGGGGGCTACACCTTC. It yields the protein CASSQDGGYGGYTF.

The chain combines TRBV18 with TRBJ2-7; no firm D call. This CDR3 is built from 11 residues. Germline CDR1 is KGHSH and CDR2 is LQKENI. Trimming cost V 6 bases and J 5 bases, with 8 bases left between them. For the CDR3, the DNA is TGTGCCAGCTCCCACCGGGACGAGCAGTACTTC. Translation: CASSHRDEQYF.

Of note for this clone: The junction shows a germline mismatch at one end, possibly a read error. The V and J genes are TRBV23-1 and TRBJ1-4; D unclear. TRBV23-1 is recorded as an ORF, its role being uncertain. There are 8 residues in the CDR3. The CDR3 nucleotides are TGCGCCAGCAGTACAGCAGTGTTT. This translates into CASSTAVF.

V is TRBV18 and J is TRBJ2-5; 8 bases are shared with TRBD1. Germline CDR1 reads KGHSH; CDR2 reads LQKENI. The length of the CDR3 is 14 residues. The trim removed 4 bases at V and 3 bases at J, leaving 4 bases unmatched. CDR3 in amino acids: CASSRAGGEETQYF. CDR3 bases: TGTGCCAGCTCACGGGCAGGGGGCGAAGAGACCCAGTACTTC.

Only a few counts were recorded for this clone. This chain links TRBV2 with TRBJ1-5; tentatively, D is TRBD1 (5 bases). The germline gives CDR1 SNHLY, CDR2 FYNNEI. CDR3 length: 15 amino acids. Trimming took 6 bases from V and 0 from J, leaving 12 bases between them. In DNA, the CDR3 is TGTGCCAGCAGACGTGGGGGGAATAGCAATCAGCCCCAGCATTTT. Its translation: CASRRGGNSNQPQHF.

Here the CDR3 DNA reads TGTGCCAGTAGGACCGGGACTACACCCGGGGAGCTGTTTTTT. It is translated as CASRTGTTPGELFF. The V call is TRBV19, the J call TRBJ2-2, with TRBD2 matching over 7 bases. The CDR3 is made up of 14 amino acids. Trimming at V came to 6 bases and at J to 6 bases, leaving 7 bases not matched to a gene. CDR1 and CDR2 (germline): LNHDA, SQIVND (reference sequence).

V and J are TRBV6-5 and TRBJ2-7; the D gene is possibly TRBD1 (6 bases). CDR3 length equals 12 residues. V dropped 6 bases and J dropped 2 bases, with 8 bases sitting between them. Germline lookup yields CDR1 MNHEY and CDR2 SVGAGI. The CDR3 spells CASRDSTYEQYF. As DNA, the CDR3 is TGTGCCAGCAGGGACAGTACCTACGAGCAGTACTTC.